This is a list of T cell receptor beta chains from one sample in a study of T cell responses to AZD1222 COVID-19 vaccine. The protocol was immunoSEQ multiplex PCR, while the TCRdb copy is restricted to in-frame clones and leaves out a portion. The sample includes approximately 140,000 clones, 75% to 95% of them seen just once. Sequenced material: peripheral blood, taken 28 days after the second AZD1222 dose. The receptors were gathered from an adult who received the AZD1222 COVID-19 vaccine. CDR3s include the opening cysteine and the closing phenylalanine or tryptophan. A D gene is named only where the DNA matches it firmly. Clone size appears in some rows only: once, few, many, or a class for an expanded clone.

clone_size	v_call	d_call	j_call	cdr3_nt	cdr3_aa
-	TRBV9	-	TRBJ1-1	TGTGCCAGCAGCGTAGTGTCAGCCACGGATAACGCTTTCTTT	CASSVVSATDNAFF
-	TRBV2	TRBD1	TRBJ2-3	TGTGCCAGCCTTGGACAGGGGGGAGATACGCAGTATTTT	CASLGQGGDTQYF
-	TRBV27	TRBD1	TRBJ1-2	TGTGCCAGCAGTTTAGGGAGGACAGGGCTTAGAGGCTACACCTTC	CASSLGRTGLRGYTF
-	TRBV30	-	TRBJ1-4	TGTGCCTGGGACAGAAATGAAAAACTGTTTTTT	CAWDRNEKLFF
-	TRBV30	TRBD1	TRBJ1-5	TGTGCCTGGAGTCGTCCCGGGACAGGGACTTATAGCAATCAGCCCCAGCATTTT	CAWSRPGTGTYSNQPQHF
-	TRBV4-3	-	TRBJ1-2	TGCGCCAGCAGCCAAGATAGACAGATCGGCTATGGCTACACCTTC	CASSQDRQIGYGYTF
-	TRBV3-1/TRBV3-2	-	TRBJ1-2	TGTGCCAGCAGCCAAGCATCAGGGGACTATGGCTACACCTTC	CASSQASGDYGYTF
-	TRBV5-1	-	TRBJ1-4	TGCGCCAGCAGCAAACAACAGGGTGACGAACTGTTTTTT	CASSKQQGDELFF
-	TRBV5-1	TRBD1	TRBJ1-1	TGCGCCAGCAGCTCGACCATTACCAGGGGACAGGCGAACACTGAAGCTTTCTTT	CASSSTITRGQANTEAFF
-	TRBV7-9	TRBD2	TRBJ2-1	TGTGCCAGCAGCTTAGGCGGGGGAGAAAATGAGCAGTTCTTC	CASSLGGGENEQFF
-	TRBV9	-	TRBJ2-1	TGTGCCAGCAGCGCGATCCCACCGGGGGCAGGGACCTACAATGAGCAGTTCTTC	CASSAIPPGAGTYNEQFF
-	TRBV6-5	-	TRBJ1-3	TGTGCCAGCGTGCCGGAGGTCTCTGGAAACACCATATATTTT	CASVPEVSGNTIYF
-	TRBV4-1	-	TRBJ1-5	TGCGCCAGCAGCCCGGGGGCAGGCCCAAGAGATAGCAATCAGCCCCAGCATTTT	CASSPGAGPRDSNQPQHF
once	TRBV5-6	-	TRBJ2-5	TGTGCCAGCAGCTTGAAGGGGAGGGAGACCCAGTACTTC	CASSLKGRETQYF
-	TRBV6-5	-	TRBJ2-2	TGTGCCAGCAGTTACTCATGGGAGCCCGGGGAGCTGTTTTTT	CASSYSWEPGELFF
-	TRBV2	-	TRBJ1-4	TGTGCCAGCACCCAAAGGGGGAGTTCGAATGAAAAACTGTTTTTT	CASTQRGSSNEKLFF
-	TRBV30	-	TRBJ1-5	TGTGCCTGGAGTTTCGGGACAAATGATCAGCCCCAGCATTTT	CAWSFGTNDQPQHF
once	TRBV5-1	-	TRBJ2-1	TGCGCCAGCAGCCCAGGGGGGAACAATGAGCAGTTCTTC	CASSPGGNNEQFF
-	TRBV29-1	TRBD1	TRBJ1-2	TGCGGCGGCCGGGCAGGGGGCGCGAATGGCTACACCTTC	CGGRAGGANGYTF
-	TRBV7-7	TRBD2	TRBJ2-1	TGTGCTAGCAGCCCGACTAGCGGGAGGGACTACAATGAGCAGTTCTTC	CASSPTSGRDYNEQFF
few	TRBV7-6	-	TRBJ2-2	TGTGCCAGCAGCTTACCCGTTTGGCGGGACTCGAGGGGCGGGGAGCTGTTTTTT	CASSLPVWRDSRGGELFF
-	TRBV5-8	-	TRBJ1-1	TGTGCCAGCAGCCCTTGGACCAGAACTGAAGCTTTCTTT	CASSPWTRTEAFF
-	TRBV27	-	TRBJ2-2	TGTGCCAGCAGTTGGAGGACGGCCACCGGGGAGCTGTTTTTT	CASSWRTATGELFF
-	TRBV12-5	TRBD1	TRBJ2-1	TGTGCTAGTGGTTTGGTACTCGGGACAGGGTCCTACAATGAGCAGTTCTTC	CASGLVLGTGSYNEQFF
-	TRBV19	TRBD1	TRBJ2-7	TGTGCCAGTAGTCGAGCCGGGACAGGGGGTCCCTACGAGCAGTACTTC	CASSRAGTGGPYEQYF
-	TRBV5-6	TRBD1	TRBJ1-5	TGTGCCAGCAGCCTAGGGGGCTCGCTCAATCAGCCCCAGCATTTT	CASSLGGSLNQPQHF
-	TRBV5-1	TRBD2	TRBJ2-3	TGCGCCAGCAGCTTGTTAGGGTCAGCGGGGGGCCCAGATACGCAGTATTTT	CASSLLGSAGGPDTQYF
-	TRBV7-2	-	TRBJ2-1	TGTGCCAGCGCAAGGAGGCGGGCGAACAATGAGCAGTTCTTC	CASARRRANNEQFF
-	TRBV7-8	-	TRBJ1-5	TGTGCCAGCAGCTTACGTAGTAGCAATCAGCCCCAGCATTTT	CASSLRSSNQPQHF
-	TRBV30	-	TRBJ2-7	TGTGCCTGGAGTCTAGGGACCGAGCAGTACTTC	CAWSLGTEQYF
-	TRBV3-1/TRBV3-2	TRBD1	TRBJ2-2	TGTGCCAGCAGCCAGCTCGGGACAGGGGGCGCTTCCGGGGAGCTGTTTTTT	CASSQLGTGGASGELFF
-	TRBV9	TRBD1	TRBJ1-4	TGTGCCAGCAGCGTTGGGACAGGGAGTGGTGAAAAACTGTTTTTT	CASSVGTGSGEKLFF
-	TRBV7-2	-	TRBJ2-6	TGTGCCAGCAGGCTGGACAGTTCTGGGGCCAACGTCCTGACTTTC	CASRLDSSGANVLTF
-	TRBV5-1	-	TRBJ2-3	TGCGCCAGCAGCTGGCGCGGGACTGATCGAGATACGCAGTATTTT	CASSWRGTDRDTQYF
-	TRBV10-1	TRBD1	TRBJ1-1	TGCGCCAGCAGTGACGGGACAGACAACACTGAAGCTTTCTTT	CASSDGTDNTEAFF
-	TRBV5-1	TRBD1	TRBJ2-3	TGCGCCAGCAAGGGGGGACAGGGGGCCACAGATACGCAGTATTTT	CASKGGQGATDTQYF
-	TRBV30	TRBD1	TRBJ1-4	TGTGCCTGGAGTCAGCAGGGGGGGGATGAAAAACTGTTTTTT	CAWSQQGGDEKLFF
few	TRBV11-3	-	TRBJ1-3	TGTGCCAGCAGCCCGGGACGGAGCTCTGGAAACACCATATATTTT	CASSPGRSSGNTIYF
-	TRBV6-5	TRBD1	TRBJ1-2	TGTGCCAGCAGTAATCCCGGACAGGGCGGAGGCTACACCTTC	CASSNPGQGGGYTF
-	TRBV9	-	TRBJ1-6	TGTGCCAGCAGCGAGTTGGGGCTATCACCCCTCCACTTT	CASSELGLSPLHF
-	TRBV16	-	TRBJ2-6	TGTGCCAGCAGTTCGAGGGCCTCTGGGGCCAACGTCCTGACTTTC	CASSSRASGANVLTF
-	TRBV9	TRBD2	TRBJ2-3	TGTGCCAGCAGCGTAGTGGCTAGCGGGCCCACAGATACGCAGTATTTT	CASSVVASGPTDTQYF
-	TRBV10-3	-	TRBJ2-3	TGTGCCATCAGTGAGCCGATCCAAGGGATTGCAGATACGCAGTATTTT	CAISEPIQGIADTQYF
-	TRBV7-9	-	TRBJ1-1	TGTGCCAGCAGCCTAAGGGGGAACACTGAAGCTTTCTTT	CASSLRGNTEAFF
-	TRBV5-4	-	TRBJ1-1	TGTGCCAGCAGGCAGGAGATGAACACTGAAGCTTTCTTT	CASRQEMNTEAFF
-	TRBV28	TRBD1	TRBJ1-2	TGTGCCAGCAGTTTACCAACAGGGGAAACGGGCCGCTACACCTTC	CASSLPTGETGRYTF
-	TRBV18	TRBD2	TRBJ2-5	TGTGCCAGCTCATCGGGACTAGCGGGAGTAGAGACCCAGTACTTC	CASSSGLAGVETQYF
-	TRBV12-5	-	TRBJ1-2	TGTGCTAGTGGTTTGGTAGTAAATCATGGCTACACCTTC	CASGLVVNHGYTF
-	TRBV19	-	TRBJ2-3	TGTGCCAGTAACCAGAGGGGGGCCCTGAGCACAGATACGCAGTATTTT	CASNQRGALSTDTQYF
-	TRBV5-1	-	TRBJ2-2	TGCGCCAGCAGCTTGGTTGGGGCCTTGTTGAACACCGGGGAGCTGTTTTTT	CASSLVGALLNTGELFF